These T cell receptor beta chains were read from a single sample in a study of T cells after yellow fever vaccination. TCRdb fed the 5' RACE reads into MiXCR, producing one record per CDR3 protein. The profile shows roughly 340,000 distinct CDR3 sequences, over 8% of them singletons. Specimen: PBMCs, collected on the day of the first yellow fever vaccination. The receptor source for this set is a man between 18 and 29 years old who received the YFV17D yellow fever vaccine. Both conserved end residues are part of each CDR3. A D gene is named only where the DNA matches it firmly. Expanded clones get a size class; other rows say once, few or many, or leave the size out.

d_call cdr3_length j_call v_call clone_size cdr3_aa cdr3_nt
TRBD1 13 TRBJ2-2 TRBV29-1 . CSARGQNTGELFF TGCAGCGCCAGGGGGCAAAACACCGGGGAGCTGTTTTTT
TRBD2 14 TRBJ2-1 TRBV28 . CASSLAGGLNEQFF TGTGCCAGCAGTCTAGCGGGGGGGCTCAATGAGCAGTTCTTC
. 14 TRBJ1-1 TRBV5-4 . CASSSGWERTEAFF TGTGCCAGCAGCTCGGGCTGGGAAAGGACTGAAGCTTTCTTT
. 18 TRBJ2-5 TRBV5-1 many CASSPGVSWGLTGETQYF TGCGCCAGCAGCCCGGGGGTTTCGTGGGGCCTCACCGGAGAGACCCAGTACTTC
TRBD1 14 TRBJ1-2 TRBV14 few CASSQGDRDDGYTF TGTGCCAGCAGCCAAGGGGACAGGGACGATGGCTACACCTTC
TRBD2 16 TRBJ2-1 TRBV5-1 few CASSLAASGELNEQFF TGCGCCAGCAGCTTGGCCGCCAGCGGGGAACTGAATGAGCAGTTCTTC
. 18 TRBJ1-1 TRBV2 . CTLSLTAATRARDTEAFF TGTACCCTCAGTTTGACCGCGGCAACTAGGGCTAGGGACACTGAAGCTTTCTTT
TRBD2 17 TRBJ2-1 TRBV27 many CASSSSPSGGASNEQFF TGTGCCAGCAGTTCTTCCCCTAGCGGGGGGGCGTCCAATGAGCAGTTCTTC
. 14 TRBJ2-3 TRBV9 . CASSVVSTTDTQYF TGTGCCAGCAGCGTAGTTTCGACGACAGATACGCAGTATTTT
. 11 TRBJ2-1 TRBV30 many CACSYYNEQFF TGTGCCTGCTCCTATTACAATGAGCAGTTCTTC
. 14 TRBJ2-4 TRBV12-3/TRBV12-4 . CASSLAGMSNIQYF TGTGCCAGCAGTTTAGCAGGGATGAGCAACATTCAGTACTTC
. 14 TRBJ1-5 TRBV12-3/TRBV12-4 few CARQLGSCNQPQHF TGTGCCAGACAATTGGGTAGTTGCAATCAGCCCCAGCATTTT
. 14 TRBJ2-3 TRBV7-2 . CASSFGAGTDTQYF TGTGCCAGCAGCTTTGGGGCGGGGACAGATACGCAGTATTTT
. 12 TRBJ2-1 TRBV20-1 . CSASSGDNEQFF TGCAGTGCTAGCTCGGGAGACAATGAGCAGTTCTTC
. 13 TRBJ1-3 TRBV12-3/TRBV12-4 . CASSFTPGNTIYF TGTGCCAGCAGTTTCACTCCTGGAAACACCATATATTTT
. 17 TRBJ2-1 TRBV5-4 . CASSLFGAQSSYNEQFF TGTGCCAGCAGCTTGTTTGGGGCCCAGAGCTCCTACAATGAGCAGTTCTTC
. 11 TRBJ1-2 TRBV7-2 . CASSSSRGYTF TGTGCCAGCAGCTCTTCCCGTGGCTACACCTTC
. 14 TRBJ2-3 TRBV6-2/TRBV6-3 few CASSYPAERNTQYF TGTGCCAGCAGTTACCCGGCGGAGCGCAATACGCAGTATTTT
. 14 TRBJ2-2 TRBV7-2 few CASSTGQNTGELFF TGTGCCAGCAGCACCGGGCAGAACACCGGGGAGCTGTTTTTT
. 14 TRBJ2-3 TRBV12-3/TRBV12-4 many CASSLSPPTDTQYF TGTGCCAGCAGTTTATCTCCCCCCACAGATACGCAGTATTTT
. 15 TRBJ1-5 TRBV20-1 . CSAHSVQGGNQPQHF TGCAGTGCCCACTCGGTTCAGGGAGGAAATCAGCCCCAGCATTTT
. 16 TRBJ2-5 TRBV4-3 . CASSQEAAGSWETQYF TGCGCCAGCAGCCAAGAGGCGGCGGGGTCCTGGGAGACCCAGTACTTC
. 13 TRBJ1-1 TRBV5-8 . CASSLRTAQRAFF TGTGCCAGCAGCTTGAGGACAGCCCAGCGAGCTTTCTTT
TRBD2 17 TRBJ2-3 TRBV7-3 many CASSLSFAGGHGDTQYF TGTGCCAGCAGCTTAAGTTTCGCGGGGGGGCATGGAGATACGCAGTATTTT
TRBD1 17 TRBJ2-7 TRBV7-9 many CASSLRGSRQGVYEQYF TGTGCCAGCAGCTTACGTGGTTCGCGACAGGGTGTTTACGAGCAGTACTTC
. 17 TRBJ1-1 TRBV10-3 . CAIKVGVGGQRGTEAFF TGTGCCATCAAGGTTGGGGTCGGGGGGCAGAGGGGCACTGAAGCTTTCTTT
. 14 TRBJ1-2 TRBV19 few CASSFFDRPYGYTF TGTGCCAGTAGTTTTTTCGACAGGCCATATGGCTACACCTTC
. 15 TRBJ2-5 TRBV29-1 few CSGVRAGRYQETQYF TGCAGCGGGGTGAGGGCAGGAAGGTACCAAGAGACCCAGTACTTC
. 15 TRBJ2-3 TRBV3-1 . CASSLILGITDTQYF TGTGCCAGCAGCCTCATATTAGGGATCACAGATACGCAGTATTTT
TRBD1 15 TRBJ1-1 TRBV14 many CASSQVTGGGTEAFF TGTGCCAGCAGCCAAGTGACAGGGGGAGGGACTGAAGCTTTCTTT
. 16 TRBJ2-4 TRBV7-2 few CASSLVPGIAKNIQYF TGTGCCAGCAGCTTAGTTCCGGGTATAGCCAAAAACATTCAGTACTTC
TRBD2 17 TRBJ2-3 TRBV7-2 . CASSFTLGGGFTDTQYF TGTGCCAGCAGCTTCACACTGGGGGGGGGATTCACAGATACGCAGTATTTT
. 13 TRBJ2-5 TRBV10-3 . CAIKEKAQETQYF TGTGCCATCAAGGAGAAAGCCCAAGAGACCCAGTACTTC
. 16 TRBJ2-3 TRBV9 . CASSVNLRLEADTQYF TGTGCCAGCAGCGTAAATCTCCGACTAGAGGCAGATACGCAGTATTTT
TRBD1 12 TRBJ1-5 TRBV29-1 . CSVQQGNQPQHF TGCAGCGTTCAACAGGGGAATCAGCCCCAGCATTTT
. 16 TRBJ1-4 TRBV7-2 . CASSPPGAVSTEKLFF TGTGCCAGCAGCCCCCCTGGGGCAGTATCTACGGAAAAACTGTTTTTT
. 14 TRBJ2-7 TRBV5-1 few CASSLRVGYYEQYF TGCGCCAGCAGCTTGCGGGTGGGGTACTACGAGCAGTACTTC
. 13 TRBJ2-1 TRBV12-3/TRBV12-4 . CASTLQVWNEQFF TGTGCCAGCACCTTGCAGGTCTGGAATGAGCAGTTCTTC
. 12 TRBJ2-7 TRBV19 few CATKDSVYEQYF TGTGCCACAAAGGACAGCGTCTACGAGCAGTACTTC
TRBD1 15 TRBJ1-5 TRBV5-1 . CASSSGQGLNQPQHF TGCGCCAGCAGCTCGGGACAGGGACTCAATCAGCCCCAGCATTTT
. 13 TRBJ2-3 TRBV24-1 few CATSDLGRDTQYF TGTGCCACCAGTGACCTAGGTCGAGATACGCAGTATTTT
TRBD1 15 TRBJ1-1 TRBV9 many CASSEPPGTGSEAFF TGTGCCAGCAGCGAACCCCCCGGGACAGGGTCGGAAGCTTTCTTT
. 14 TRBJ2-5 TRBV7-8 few CASSWGDLRETQYF TGTGCCAGCAGCTGGGGGGACCTGCGGGAGACCCAGTACTTC
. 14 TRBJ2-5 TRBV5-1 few CASSGSGAEETQYF TGCGCCAGCAGCGGATCTGGGGCTGAAGAGACCCAGTACTTC
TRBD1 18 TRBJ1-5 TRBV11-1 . CASSPGGTGTESNQPQHF TGTGCCAGCAGCCCTGGGGGGACAGGGACGGAAAGCAATCAGCCCCAGCATTTT
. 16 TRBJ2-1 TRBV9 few CASSVAWGDTYNEQFF TGTGCCAGCAGCGTAGCTTGGGGAGATACCTACAATGAGCAGTTCTTC
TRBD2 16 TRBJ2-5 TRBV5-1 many CASSLAGGLALETQYF TGCGCCAGCAGCTTAGCGGGGGGACTAGCGTTGGAGACCCAGTACTTC